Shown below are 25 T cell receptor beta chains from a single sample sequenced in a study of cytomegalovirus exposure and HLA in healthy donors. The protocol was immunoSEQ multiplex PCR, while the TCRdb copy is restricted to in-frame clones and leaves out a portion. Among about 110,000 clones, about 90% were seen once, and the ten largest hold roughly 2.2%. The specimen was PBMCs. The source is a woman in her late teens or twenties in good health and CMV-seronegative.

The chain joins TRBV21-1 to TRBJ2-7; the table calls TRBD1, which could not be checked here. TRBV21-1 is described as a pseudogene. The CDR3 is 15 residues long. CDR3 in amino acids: CASSKEGQGIYEQYF. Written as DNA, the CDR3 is TGTGCCAGCAGCAAAGAGGGACAGGGAATTTACGAGCAGTACTTC.

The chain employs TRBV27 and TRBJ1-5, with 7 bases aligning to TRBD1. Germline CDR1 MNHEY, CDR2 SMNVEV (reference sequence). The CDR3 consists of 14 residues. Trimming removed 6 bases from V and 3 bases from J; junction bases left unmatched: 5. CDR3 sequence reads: CASSKGQLNQPQHF. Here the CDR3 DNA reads TGTGCCAGCAGCAAGGGACAGCTCAATCAGCCCCAGCATTTT.

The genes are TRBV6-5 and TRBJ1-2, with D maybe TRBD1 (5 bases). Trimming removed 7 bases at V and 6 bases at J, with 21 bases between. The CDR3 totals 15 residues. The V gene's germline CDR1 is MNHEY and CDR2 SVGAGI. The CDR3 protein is CASTINPPGIHGYTF. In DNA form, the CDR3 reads TGTGCCAGCACCATCAATCCCCCAGGGATACATGGCTACACCTTC.

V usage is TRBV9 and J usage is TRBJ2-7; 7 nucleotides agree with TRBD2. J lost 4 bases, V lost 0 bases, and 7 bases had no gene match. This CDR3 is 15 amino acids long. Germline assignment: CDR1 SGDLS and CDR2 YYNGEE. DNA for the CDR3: TGTGCCAGCAGCGTAGACGCTAGCGGTGTTTACGAGCAGTACTTC. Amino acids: CASSVDASGVYEQYF.

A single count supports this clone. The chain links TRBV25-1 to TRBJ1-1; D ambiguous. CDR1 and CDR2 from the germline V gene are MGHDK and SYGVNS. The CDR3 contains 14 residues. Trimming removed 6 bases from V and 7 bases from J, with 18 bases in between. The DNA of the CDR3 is TGTGCCAGCAGCCTCTCTGACAACCGTTTTGAAGCTTTCTTT. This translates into CASSLSDNRFEAFF.

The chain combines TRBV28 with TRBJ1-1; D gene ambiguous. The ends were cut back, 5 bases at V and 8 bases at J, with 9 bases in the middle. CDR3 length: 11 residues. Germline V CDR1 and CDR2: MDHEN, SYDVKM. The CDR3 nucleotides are TGTGCCAGCAGTCTCCTCCGGGAAGCTTTCTTT. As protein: CASSLLREAFF.

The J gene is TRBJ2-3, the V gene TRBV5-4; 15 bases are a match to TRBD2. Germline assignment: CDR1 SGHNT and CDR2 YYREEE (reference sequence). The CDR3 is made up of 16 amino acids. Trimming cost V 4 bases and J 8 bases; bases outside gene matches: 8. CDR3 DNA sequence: TGTGCCAGCAGCGCCGGGACTAGCGGGGGGCGGGGTACGCAGTATTTT. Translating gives CASSAGTSGGRGTQYF.

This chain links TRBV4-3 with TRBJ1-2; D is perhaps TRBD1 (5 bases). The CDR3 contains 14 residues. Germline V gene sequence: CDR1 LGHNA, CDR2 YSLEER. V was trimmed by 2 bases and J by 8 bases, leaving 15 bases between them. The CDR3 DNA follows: TGCGCCAGCAGCCAAAGCACAGGACGAAGGGGCTACACCTTC. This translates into CASSQSTGRRGYTF.

The CDR3 here is CASGENEKLFF. The DNA of the CDR3 is TGTGCCAGCGGAGAGAATGAAAAACTGTTTTTT. J is TRBJ1-4 and V is TRBV16, with D unresolved. Trimming removed 8 bases from V and 5 bases from J, with 6 bases in between. This CDR3 is built from 11 residues. Germline V gene sequence: CDR1 KGHSY, CDR2 FQNENV.

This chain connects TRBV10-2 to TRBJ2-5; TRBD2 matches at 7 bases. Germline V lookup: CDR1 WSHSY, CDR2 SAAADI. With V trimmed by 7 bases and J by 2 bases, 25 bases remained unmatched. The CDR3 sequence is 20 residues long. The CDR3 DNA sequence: TGCGCCAGCATGTTTTTATTCAGCGGGACCCTTATAATAATACAAGAGACCCAGTACTTC. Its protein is CASMFLFSGTLIIIQETQYF.

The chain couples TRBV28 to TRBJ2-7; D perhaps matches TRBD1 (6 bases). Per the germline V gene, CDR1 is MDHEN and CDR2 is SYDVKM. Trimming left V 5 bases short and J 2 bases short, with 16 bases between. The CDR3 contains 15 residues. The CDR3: CASSPSPGATYEQYF. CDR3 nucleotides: TGTGCCAGCAGTCCCTCCCCAGGGGCCACCTACGAGCAGTACTTC.

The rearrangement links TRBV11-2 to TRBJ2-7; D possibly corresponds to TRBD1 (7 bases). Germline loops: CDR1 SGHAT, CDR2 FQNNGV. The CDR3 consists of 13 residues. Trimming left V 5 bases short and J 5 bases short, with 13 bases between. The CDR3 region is CASSLQGEDEQYF. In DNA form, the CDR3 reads TGTGCCAGCAGCCTTCAGGGGGAGGACGAGCAGTACTTC.

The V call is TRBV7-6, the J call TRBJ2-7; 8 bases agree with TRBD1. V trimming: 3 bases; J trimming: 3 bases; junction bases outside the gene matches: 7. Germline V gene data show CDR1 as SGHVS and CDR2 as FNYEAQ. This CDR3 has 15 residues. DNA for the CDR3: TGTGCCAGCAGCTTGGACGGGACAGGCTTCTACGAGCAGTACTTC. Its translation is CASSLDGTGFYEQYF. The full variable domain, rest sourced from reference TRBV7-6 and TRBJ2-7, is GAGVSQSPRYKVTKRGQDVALRCDPISGHVSLYWYRQALGQGPEFLTYFNYEAQQDKSGLPNDRFSAERPEGSISTLTIQRTEQRDSAMYRCASSLDGTGFYEQYFGPGTRLTVT.

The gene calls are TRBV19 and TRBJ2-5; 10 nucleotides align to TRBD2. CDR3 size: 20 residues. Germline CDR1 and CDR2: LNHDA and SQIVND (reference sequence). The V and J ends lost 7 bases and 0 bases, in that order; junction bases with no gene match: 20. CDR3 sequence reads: CASNGPGAGASGRHQETQYF. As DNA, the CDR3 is TGTGCCAGTAACGGTCCGGGGGCTGGGGCTAGCGGGAGACACCAAGAGACCCAGTACTTC.

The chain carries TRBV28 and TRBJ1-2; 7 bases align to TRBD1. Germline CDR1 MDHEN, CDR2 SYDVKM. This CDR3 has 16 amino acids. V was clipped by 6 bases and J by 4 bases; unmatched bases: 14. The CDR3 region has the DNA TGTGCCAGCAGCAGACAGGGAATGACCCCCAGCTATGGCTACACCTTC. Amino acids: CASSRQGMTPSYGYTF.

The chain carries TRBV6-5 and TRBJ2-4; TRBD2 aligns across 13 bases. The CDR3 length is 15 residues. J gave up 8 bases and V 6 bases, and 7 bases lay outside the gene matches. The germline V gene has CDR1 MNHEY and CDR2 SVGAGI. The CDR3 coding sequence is TGTGCCAGCAGGCCCGGGACTAGCGGGAATGACATTCAGTACTTC. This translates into CASRPGTSGNDIQYF.

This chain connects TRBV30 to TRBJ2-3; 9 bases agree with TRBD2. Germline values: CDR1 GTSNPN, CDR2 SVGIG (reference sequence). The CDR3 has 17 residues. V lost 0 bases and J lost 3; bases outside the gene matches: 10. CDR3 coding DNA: TGTGCCTGGAGTGTAGGGAACAGACTAGCGGAAACAGATACGCAGTATTTT. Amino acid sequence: CAWSVGNRLAETDTQYF.

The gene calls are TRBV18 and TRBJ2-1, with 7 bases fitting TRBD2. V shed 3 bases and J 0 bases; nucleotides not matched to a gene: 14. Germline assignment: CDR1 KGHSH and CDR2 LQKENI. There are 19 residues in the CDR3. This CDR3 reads CASSPPSGTTLSSYNEQFF. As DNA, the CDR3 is TGTGCCAGCTCACCGCCCAGCGGGACGACGTTAAGCTCCTACAATGAGCAGTTCTTC.

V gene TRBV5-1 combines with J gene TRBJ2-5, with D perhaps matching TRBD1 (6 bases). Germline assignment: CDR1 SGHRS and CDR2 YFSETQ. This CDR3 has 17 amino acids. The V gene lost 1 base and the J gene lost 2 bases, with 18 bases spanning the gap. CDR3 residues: CASSLLPRQVRQETQYF. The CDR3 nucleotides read TGCGCCAGCAGCTTGCTCCCGCGACAGGTCCGACAAGAGACCCAGTACTTC.

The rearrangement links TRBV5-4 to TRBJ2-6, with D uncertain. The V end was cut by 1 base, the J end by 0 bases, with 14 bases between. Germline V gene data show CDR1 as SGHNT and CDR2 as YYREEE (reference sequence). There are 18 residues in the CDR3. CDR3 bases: TGTGCCAGCAGCTTGAGTACAGTCTATAACTCTGGGGCCAACGTCCTGACTTTC. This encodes CASSLSTVYNSGANVLTF.

The CDR3 reads CASSRGGTLSSTDTQYF. CDR3 DNA sequence: TGTGCCAGCAGCCGGGGCGGGACCTTATCTAGCACAGATACGCAGTATTTT. V and J are TRBV7-2 and TRBJ2-3; a weak D match, TRBD2 (6 bases). This CDR3 has 17 amino acids. With 5 bases removed from V and 0 bases from J, the gap between germline ends came to 18 bases. CDR1 SGHTA and CDR2 FQGNSA come from the germline V gene. The full variable domain, rest sourced from reference TRBV7-2 and TRBJ2-3, is GAGVSQSPSNKVTEKGKDVELRCDPISGHTALYWYRQSLGQGLEFLIYFQGNSAPDKSGLPSDRFSAERTGGSVSTLTIQRTQQEDSAVYLCASSRGGTLSSTDTQYFGPGTRLTVL.

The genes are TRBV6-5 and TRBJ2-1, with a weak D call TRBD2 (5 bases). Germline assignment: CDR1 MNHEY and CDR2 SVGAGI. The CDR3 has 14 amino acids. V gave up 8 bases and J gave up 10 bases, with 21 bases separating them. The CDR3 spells CASGKRSPSGEQFF. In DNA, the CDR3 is TGTGCCAGCGGAAAGAGGTCACCCTCGGGGGAGCAGTTCTTC.

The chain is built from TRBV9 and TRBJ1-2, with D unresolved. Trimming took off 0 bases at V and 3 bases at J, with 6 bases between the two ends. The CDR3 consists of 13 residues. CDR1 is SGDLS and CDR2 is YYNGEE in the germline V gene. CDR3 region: CASSVGSDYGYTF. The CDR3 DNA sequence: TGTGCCAGCAGCGTAGGCTCGGACTATGGCTACACCTTC.

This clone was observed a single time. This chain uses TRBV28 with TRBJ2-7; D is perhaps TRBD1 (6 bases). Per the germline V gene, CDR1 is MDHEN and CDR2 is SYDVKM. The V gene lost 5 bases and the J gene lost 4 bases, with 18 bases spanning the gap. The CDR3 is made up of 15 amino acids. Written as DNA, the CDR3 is TGTGCCAGCAGTCTACCCGGGACACCAACTTACGAGCAGTACTTC. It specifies CASSLPGTPTYEQYF.

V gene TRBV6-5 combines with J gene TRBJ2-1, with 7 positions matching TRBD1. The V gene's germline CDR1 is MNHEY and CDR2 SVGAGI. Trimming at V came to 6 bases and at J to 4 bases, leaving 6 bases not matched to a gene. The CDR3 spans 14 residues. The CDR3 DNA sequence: TGTGCCAGCAGCCGGGACAGAGGATACAATGAGCAGTTCTTC. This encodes CASSRDRGYNEQFF.